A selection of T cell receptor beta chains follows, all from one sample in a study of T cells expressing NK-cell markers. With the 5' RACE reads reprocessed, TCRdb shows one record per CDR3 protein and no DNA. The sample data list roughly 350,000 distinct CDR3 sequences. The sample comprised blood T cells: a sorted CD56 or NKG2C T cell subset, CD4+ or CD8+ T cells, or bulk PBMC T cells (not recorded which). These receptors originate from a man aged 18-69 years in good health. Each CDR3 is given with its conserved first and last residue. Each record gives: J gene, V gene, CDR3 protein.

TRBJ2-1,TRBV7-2,CASNLGTVNEQFF
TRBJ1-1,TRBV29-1,CSVARQGLTEAFF
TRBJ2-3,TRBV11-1,CASSLYGRGHQLSRTDTQYF
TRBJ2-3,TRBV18,CASSPVLTSSTDTQYF
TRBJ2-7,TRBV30,CASDWTSRTYEQYF
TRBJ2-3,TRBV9,CASSVESSGEGDTQYF
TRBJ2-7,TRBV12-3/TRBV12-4,CASSGQGMTYEQYF
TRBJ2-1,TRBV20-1,CSARDAERGSYNEQFF
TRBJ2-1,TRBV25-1,CASRTSGGYNEQFF
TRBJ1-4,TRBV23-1,CASIFDRAPTNEKLFF
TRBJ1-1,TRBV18,CASGSPPGTEAFF
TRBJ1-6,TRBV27,CASSHDRSYNSPLHF
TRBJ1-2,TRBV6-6,CASSYSEQGFYTF
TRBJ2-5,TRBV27,CASSPRGTRVTQYF
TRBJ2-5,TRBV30,CAWSGRGGRQETQYF
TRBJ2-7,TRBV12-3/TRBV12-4,CASSPGLGANYEQYF
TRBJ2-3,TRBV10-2,CASGALTDTQYF
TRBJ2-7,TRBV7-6,CASSSELAGGRYEQYF
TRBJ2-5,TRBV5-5,CASSIFNRQTAETQYF
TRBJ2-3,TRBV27,CASSPRDSGADTQYF
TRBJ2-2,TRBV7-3,CASSLRPSGELFF
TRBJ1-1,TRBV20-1,CSARAPTGTRTEAFF
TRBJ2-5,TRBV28,CASSSYGKGGRRETQYF
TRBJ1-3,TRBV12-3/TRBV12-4,CATTQWGLSGNTIYF
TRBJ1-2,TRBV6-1,CASSPGDRDYGYTF
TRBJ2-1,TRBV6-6,CASSGLAGGPVF
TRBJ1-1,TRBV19,CASWTGRNTEAFF
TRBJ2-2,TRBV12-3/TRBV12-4,CASSPNLAGGFTGELFF
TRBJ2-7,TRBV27,CASRSTGAPQQYF
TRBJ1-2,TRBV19,CASSAAPGTGGTNYGYTF
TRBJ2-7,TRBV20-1,CSARADRPPYEQYF
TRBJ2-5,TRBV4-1,CASSQPGGAGETQYF
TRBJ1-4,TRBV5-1,CASSRLGATNEKLFF
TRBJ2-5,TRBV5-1,CASSLNFASVQETQYF
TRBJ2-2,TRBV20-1,CSARDLGGRSRELFF
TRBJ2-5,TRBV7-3,CASSLGPGETQYF
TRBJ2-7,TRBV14,CASSTDRGLSYEQYF
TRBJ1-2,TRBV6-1,CASSPPDRGLLGYTF
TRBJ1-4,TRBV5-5,CASKSRVGRTNEKLFF
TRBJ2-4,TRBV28,CASNSWDYEAKNIQYF
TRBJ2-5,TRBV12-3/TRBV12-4,CASRGRAETQYF
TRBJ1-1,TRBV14,CASSQGIGGTEAFF
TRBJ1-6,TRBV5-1,CASSSTTGSGAPLHF
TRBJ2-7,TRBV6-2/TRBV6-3,CASSYPWSRDIYEQYF
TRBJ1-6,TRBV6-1,CASKIGSSYNSPLHF
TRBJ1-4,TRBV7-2,CASSWDRTNEKLFF
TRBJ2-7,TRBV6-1,CASGEPWGSYEQYF
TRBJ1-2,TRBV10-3,CAIGQEGTNYGYTF
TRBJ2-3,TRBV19,CASSSGRGLTDTQYF
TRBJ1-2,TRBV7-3,CASSPGTLYGYTF
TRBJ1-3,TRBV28,CASSSLPGTNSGNTIYF
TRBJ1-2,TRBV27,CASRGFGTGGDGYGYTF
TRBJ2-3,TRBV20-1,CSASQGRGVSTDTQYF
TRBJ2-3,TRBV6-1,CATQMDRVTDTQYF
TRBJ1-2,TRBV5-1,CASGKTSTGTGVYGYTF
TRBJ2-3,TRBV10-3,CAISESGGGRTDTQYF
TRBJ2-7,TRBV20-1,CSARDWARGTYEQYF
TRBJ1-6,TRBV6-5,CASSSRQFYNSPLHF
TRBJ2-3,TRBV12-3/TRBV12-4,CASSLVSIGGGTDTQYF
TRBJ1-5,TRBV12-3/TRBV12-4,CASSSNRQTSQPQHF